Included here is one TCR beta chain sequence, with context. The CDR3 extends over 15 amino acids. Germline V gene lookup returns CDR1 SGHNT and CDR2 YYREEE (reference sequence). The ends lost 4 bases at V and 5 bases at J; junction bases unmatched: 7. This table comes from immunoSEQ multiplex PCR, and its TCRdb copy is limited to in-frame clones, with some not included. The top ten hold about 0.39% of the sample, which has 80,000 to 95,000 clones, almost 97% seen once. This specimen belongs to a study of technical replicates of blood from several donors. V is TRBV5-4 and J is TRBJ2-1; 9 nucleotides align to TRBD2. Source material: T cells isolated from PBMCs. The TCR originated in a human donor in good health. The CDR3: CASSRQGGRDNEQFF. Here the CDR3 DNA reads TGTGCCAGCAGCAGGCAGGGCGGGAGGGACAATGAGCAGTTCTTC.